This record concerns one T cell receptor (beta chain) sequence. This sample was taken from a study of shared T cell receptors in the human thymus. Generated by immunoSEQ multiplex PCR, the TCRdb table keeps only in-frame clones and is missing some. The table shows hundreds of thousands of clones, with about 89% occurring only once. The length of the CDR3 is 15 residues. The germline gives CDR1 MNHNS, CDR2 SASEGT. The V end was cut by 7 bases, the J end by 8 bases, with 23 bases between. These data were likewise used in another study, on human thymus T cells. That paper states: Healthy Finnish infants undergoing corrective surgery for congenital heart defects were the donors. It was from resections taken during corrective heart surgery that the thymus tissue came. V and J gene usage appeared biased in thymic and blood repertoires. Related research examined unrelated individuals and reported that their thymic repertoires overlapped highly.

The receptor was derived from a boy under three years old with a congenital heart defect. The chain combines TRBV6-1 with TRBJ1-2; possible D gene TRBD1, 5 bases. Sequenced: thymocytes. In DNA, the CDR3 is TGTGCCAGCATCGTAAAATCAGGGCAGCGAAGGGGCTACACCTTC. The encoded protein is CASIVKSGQRRGYTF.